This TCR beta chain comes out of a study of response to subunit inactivated influenza vaccine. Study-wide results and limits: That few new T cells are recruited by each seasonal influenza vaccination was the authors' suggestion.

About this clonotype itself: Its target is unknown.

This CDR3 is 15 amino acids long. Germline V gene sequence: CDR1 MNHEY, CDR2 SMNVEV (reference sequence). The V gene lost 5 bases and the J gene lost 2 bases, with 10 bases spanning the gap. Each CDR3 protein is one row after TCRdb ran MiXCR on the RT-PCR reads. The sample lists more than 700,000 distinct CDR3 sequences, over 20% occurring once. This clonotype originated in a man aged 50-60 years who received an inactivated influenza vaccine. The sample here was PBMCs from blood, taken around 5 days after vaccination. This rearrangement joins TRBV27 to TRBJ2-6; possibly TRBD1 for D (6 bases). CDR3 nucleotides: TGTGCCAGCAGTCGGCACAGGGCTGGGGCCAACGTCCTGACTTTC. It translates to CASSRHRAGANVLTF.